A single sample is the source of the 13 T cell receptor beta chains below, sequenced in a study of cytomegalovirus exposure and HLA in healthy donors (dated by TCRdb to 2016 to 2017). The method was the immunoSEQ multiplex PCR assay. A mixture of 60 forward primers for TCR Vbeta segments and 13 reverse primers for TCR Jbeta segments was used in the multiplex PCR. This immuneACCESS table, as held by TCRdb, lists in-frame sequences with V and J called but not all clones. Of the missing ones, under half trace to an unresolved V gene in checked studies; the others have no known cause. For this sample the table gives some 130,000 clones, of which 76% were detected only once. The ten largest clones add up to around 3% of the sample. Sample: PBMCs. Source of these receptors: a man in his forties or fifties in good health and CMV-seronegative.

The chain recombines TRBV5-1 with TRBJ2-2; 8 bases agree with TRBD1. After removal of 1 base from V and 3 bases from J, the junction contained 2 bases not matched to a gene. The CDR3 consists of 15 residues. In germline, CDR1 is SGHRS, CDR2 YFSETQ. In DNA, the CDR3 is TGCGCCAGCAGCTTGCAGGGGGCGCACACCGGGGAGCTGTTTTTT. This gives the protein CASSLQGAHTGELFF.

V is TRBV5-4 and J is TRBJ1-3; no clear D. Germline CDR1 and CDR2: SGHNT and YYREEE (reference sequence). This CDR3 has 15 residues. V was cut by 1 base and J by 0 bases, with 8 bases left in between. The CDR3 bases are TGTGCCAGCAGCTTGTCCCCAGACTCTGGAAACACCATATATTTT. This translates into CASSLSPDSGNTIYF.

This clone showed up just once. V is TRBV5-1 and J is TRBJ1-5; 8 nucleotides align to TRBD1. V dropped 7 bases and J dropped 3; count of bases not matched to a gene: 9. CDR1 and CDR2 from the germline V gene are SGHRS and YFSETQ. This CDR3 has 15 amino acids. CDR3 residues: CASRSGTGFNQPQHF. The CDR3 DNA sequence: TGCGCCAGCCGATCCGGGACAGGCTTCAATCAGCCCCAGCATTTT.

The rearrangement joins TRBV5-8 to TRBJ2-3; a possible D gene is TRBD2 (5 bases). The CDR3 length is 17 residues. Germline V gene lookup returns CDR1 SGHTS and CDR2 YDEGEE. Deletions cut 7 bases from V and 4 bases from J, with 25 bases between. DNA for the CDR3: TGTGCCAGCGGATACCATGGGCTGGGGAGAGGTTCAGATACGCAGTATTTT. Its protein product is CASGYHGLGRGSDTQYF.

The chain uses TRBV19 and TRBJ2-5, with D possibly TRBD2 on 6 matching bases. This CDR3 has 14 residues. V shed 7 bases and J shed 3 bases, with 15 bases lying between them. Per germline, CDR1 LNHDA and CDR2 SQIVND (reference sequence). In DNA, the CDR3 is TGTGCCAGTAACCCCGGACTATCCGAAGAGACCCAGTACTTC. Its translation is CASNPGLSEETQYF.

V and J are TRBV5-4 and TRBJ1-2; 11 bases align to TRBD1. J lost 6 bases, V lost 3 bases, and 7 bases had no gene match. This CDR3 is 15 amino acids long. Germline values: CDR1 SGHNT, CDR2 YYREEE (reference sequence). The CDR3 here is CASSSGQGAPHGYTF. The CDR3, as DNA: TGTGCCAGCAGCTCCGGACAGGGGGCGCCCCATGGCTACACCTTC.

This clone was counted only a few times. The J gene is TRBJ1-6, the V gene TRBV4-3, with a possible D match to TRBD1 (5 bases). Per germline, CDR1 LGHNA and CDR2 YSLEER. The CDR3 length is 17 residues. Trimming took off 1 base at V and 4 bases at J, with 14 bases between the two ends. CDR3 loop: CASSQGLEGLYNSPLHF. Here the CDR3 DNA reads TGCGCCAGCAGCCAAGGATTGGAGGGGCTATATAATTCACCCCTCCACTTT.

The chain joins TRBV7-8 to TRBJ2-7, with D unresolved. The V end was cut by 5 bases, the J end by 3 bases, with 5 bases between. The CDR3 runs to 11 residues. CDR1 is SGHVS, CDR2 FQNEAQ, per germline. The CDR3 protein is CASSTSYEQYF. In DNA form, the CDR3 reads TGTGCCAGCAGCACCAGCTACGAGCAGTACTTC.

A few counts support this clone. The chain uses TRBV6-5 and TRBJ2-7; D gene unclear. V shed 0 bases and J shed 3 bases, with 9 bases lying between them. Germline lookup yields CDR1 MNHEY and CDR2 SVGAGI. The CDR3 loop spans 14 amino acids. The CDR3 reads CASSYSRQFYEQYF. CDR3 bases: TGTGCCAGCAGTTACTCGAGGCAATTCTACGAGCAGTACTTC.

The chain combines TRBV4-2 with TRBJ2-3, with 11 bases identical to TRBD2. The CDR3 totals 18 residues. CDR1 is LGHNA and CDR2 is YNFKEQ in the germline V gene. With 4 bases clipped from V and 3 bases from J, the junction kept 12 bases outside the gene matches. This CDR3 is CASSPWGGTSGGTDTQYF. DNA for the CDR3: TGTGCCAGCAGCCCTTGGGGAGGTACTAGCGGGGGTACAGATACGCAGTATTTT.

The gene calls are TRBV4-3 and TRBJ1-4, with TRBD1 matching over 8 bases. Trimming cost V 2 bases and J 7 bases; bases outside gene matches: 6. Germline CDR1 is LGHNA and CDR2 is YSLEER. CDR3 length: 15 residues. CDR3 residues: CASSQRTGLGEKLFF. The CDR3 DNA follows: TGCGCCAGCAGCCAACGGACAGGGCTGGGTGAAAAACTGTTTTTT.

The chain links TRBV6-5 to TRBJ1-1, with 8 bases that match TRBD1. V lost 7 bases to trimming and J lost 5 bases; unmatched junction nucleotides: 6. Germline CDR1 MNHEY, CDR2 SVGAGI. The CDR3 length is 13 residues. The CDR3, as DNA: TGTGCCAGCAAAGGACAGGGAAGAACTGAAGCTTTCTTT. Its protein is CASKGQGRTEAFF.

V gene TRBV5-8 combines with J gene TRBJ1-4; D is ambiguous. This CDR3 has 11 amino acids. The V end lost 2 bases, the J end lost 8 bases, and 4 bases lay between the germline ends. CDR1 is SGHTS and CDR2 is YDEGEE in the germline V gene. The CDR3 sequence is CASSLREKLFF. As DNA, the CDR3 is TGTGCCAGCAGCTTACGGGAAAAACTGTTTTTT.